Listed below are T cell receptor beta chains from one sample, sequenced in a study of regulatory T cells in long-lasting Graves disease. A single record per CDR3 protein comes from TCRdb applying MiXCR to the multiplex PCR reads. The sample carries under 500,000 distinct CDR3 sequences, around 20% recorded once. The sequenced sample was peripheral blood mononuclear cells (PBMCs), obtained when the disease was refractory, from a patient treated with antithyroid drugs. These receptors all stem from a female donor with Graves disease. Both conserved end residues are part of each CDR3.

v_call	cdr3_aa
TRBV6-1	CASSPKTGLYGYTF
TRBV5-1	CASSPGRLAGGTDTQYF
TRBV11-2	CASSLVVDNYGYTF
TRBV7-3	CASSSSDRRETQYF
TRBV28	CASSLRTWDHEKLFF
TRBV29-1	CSVEEGQSAFF
TRBV6-9	CASSYGQGNEKLFF
TRBV27	CASSIYRTGAYEQYF
TRBV27	CASSRTPQGAYGYTF
TRBV2	CASRGDLNTEAFF
TRBV7-9	CASSTSSYNSPLHF
TRBV11-2	CATTPEDPVDQPQHF
TRBV4-2	CASSPNRLSYEQYF
TRBV25-1	CASSELDRVSSYEQYF
TRBV2	CASSEAGQGSYEQYF
TRBV6-2/TRBV6-3	CASSYPRGANTEAFF
TRBV7-9	CASSLATPGGNTIYF
TRBV5-1	CASSILAGANGEQYF